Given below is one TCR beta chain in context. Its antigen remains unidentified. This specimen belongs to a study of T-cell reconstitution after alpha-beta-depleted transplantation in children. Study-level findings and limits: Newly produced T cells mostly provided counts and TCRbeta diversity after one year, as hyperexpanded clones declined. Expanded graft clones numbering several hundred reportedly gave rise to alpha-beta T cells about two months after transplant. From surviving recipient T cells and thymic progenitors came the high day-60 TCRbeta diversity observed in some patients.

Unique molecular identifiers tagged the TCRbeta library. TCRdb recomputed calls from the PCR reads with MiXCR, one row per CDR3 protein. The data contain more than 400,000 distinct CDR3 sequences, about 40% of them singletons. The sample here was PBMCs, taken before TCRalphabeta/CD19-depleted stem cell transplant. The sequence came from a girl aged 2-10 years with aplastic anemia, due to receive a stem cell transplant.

CDR3 loop: CASSGMFVGTQYF. The CDR3 DNA follows: TGTGCCAGCAGCGGGATGTTCGTCGGGACCCAGTACTTC. The J gene is TRBJ2-5, the V gene TRBV9; D is unclear. The germline gives CDR1 SGDLS, CDR2 YYNGEE. This CDR3 region has 13 residues. V was trimmed by 3 bases and J by 7 bases, leaving 13 bases between them. The variable domain in full, completed from reference TRBV9 and TRBJ2-5, reads DSGVTQTPKHLITATGQRVTLRCSPRSGDLSVYWYQQSLDQGLQFLIQYYNGEERAKGNILERFSAQQFPDLHSELNLSSLELGDSALYFCASSGMFVGTQYFGPGTRLLVL.